The T cell receptor beta chain under discussion was sequenced for a study of cytomegalovirus exposure and HLA in healthy donors. Points on this clone: No antigen is known for it.

Donors were drawn from the approximately 110-subject validation cohort, separate from the roughly 670-subject first cohort. The data were produced by immunoSEQ multiplex PCR, yet TCRdb's version contains in-frame clones alone and is incomplete. This table has hundreds of thousands of clones, 85% to 90% appearing once. Study results and caveats: According to a later analysis, TCR clusters from the first cohort tended to co-occur in the roughly 120 validation repertoires. Reported performance of the classifier showed diagnosis of cytomegalovirus status with high specificity and sensitivity.

V was clipped by 0 bases and J by 6 bases, with 12 bases between them. The CDR3 is 14 residues long. Germline V lookup: CDR1 SGHAT, CDR2 FQNNGV. This sequence was found in a man between 18 and 29 years old in good health and CMV-seronegative. The chain recombines TRBV11-2 with TRBJ2-7; D might be TRBD1 (6 bases). Sample: PBMCs. In DNA form, the CDR3 reads TGTGCCAGCAGCTTAGAACAGGGTTTAGGCGAGCAGTACTTC. It specifies CASSLEQGLGEQYF.